The 2 T cell receptor beta chains reported below all come from one sample, sequenced in a study of CD8 T cells in Susac syndrome. A quantity of roughly 0.5 to 1 ug RNA underwent reverse transcription using random hexamers. One entry per CDR3 protein, called by TCRdb with MiXCR from the immunoSEQ multiplex PCR reads. The data show over 80,000 distinct CDR3 sequences, 85% to 95% seen once. Material: CD8+ T cells from PBMCs. These receptors were collected from a human donor with Susac syndrome.

The chain couples TRBV7-9 to TRBJ2-7, with D possibly TRBD1 on 6 matching bases. Germline assignment: CDR1 SEHNR and CDR2 FQNEAQ (reference sequence). CDR3 length: 17 amino acids. The germline V and J ends were trimmed by 1 base and 3 bases, with 19 bases remaining between them. Written as DNA, the CDR3 is TGTGCCAGCAGCTTAGGGCGAGGGGGACCAGGGGACTACGAGCAGTACTTC. Translating gives CASSLGRGGPGDYEQYF.

This chain uses TRBV3-1 with TRBJ1-1; D gene uncertain. CDR3 length: 16 amino acids. CDR1 is LGHDT and CDR2 is YNNKEL in the germline V gene (reference sequence). V lost 0 bases and J 3 bases, leaving 14 bases between the germline ends. CDR3 protein: CASSQDGEGVDTEAFF. Written as DNA, the CDR3 is TGTGCCAGCAGCCAAGACGGGGAGGGAGTAGACACTGAAGCTTTCTTT. Variable domain in full (rest from reference TRBV3-1 and TRBJ1-1): DTAVSQTPKYLVTQMGNDKSIKCEQNLGHDTMYWYKQDSKKFLKIMFSYNNKELIINETVPNRFSPKSPDKAHLNLHINSLELGDSAVYFCASSQDGEGVDTEAFFGQGTRLTVV.